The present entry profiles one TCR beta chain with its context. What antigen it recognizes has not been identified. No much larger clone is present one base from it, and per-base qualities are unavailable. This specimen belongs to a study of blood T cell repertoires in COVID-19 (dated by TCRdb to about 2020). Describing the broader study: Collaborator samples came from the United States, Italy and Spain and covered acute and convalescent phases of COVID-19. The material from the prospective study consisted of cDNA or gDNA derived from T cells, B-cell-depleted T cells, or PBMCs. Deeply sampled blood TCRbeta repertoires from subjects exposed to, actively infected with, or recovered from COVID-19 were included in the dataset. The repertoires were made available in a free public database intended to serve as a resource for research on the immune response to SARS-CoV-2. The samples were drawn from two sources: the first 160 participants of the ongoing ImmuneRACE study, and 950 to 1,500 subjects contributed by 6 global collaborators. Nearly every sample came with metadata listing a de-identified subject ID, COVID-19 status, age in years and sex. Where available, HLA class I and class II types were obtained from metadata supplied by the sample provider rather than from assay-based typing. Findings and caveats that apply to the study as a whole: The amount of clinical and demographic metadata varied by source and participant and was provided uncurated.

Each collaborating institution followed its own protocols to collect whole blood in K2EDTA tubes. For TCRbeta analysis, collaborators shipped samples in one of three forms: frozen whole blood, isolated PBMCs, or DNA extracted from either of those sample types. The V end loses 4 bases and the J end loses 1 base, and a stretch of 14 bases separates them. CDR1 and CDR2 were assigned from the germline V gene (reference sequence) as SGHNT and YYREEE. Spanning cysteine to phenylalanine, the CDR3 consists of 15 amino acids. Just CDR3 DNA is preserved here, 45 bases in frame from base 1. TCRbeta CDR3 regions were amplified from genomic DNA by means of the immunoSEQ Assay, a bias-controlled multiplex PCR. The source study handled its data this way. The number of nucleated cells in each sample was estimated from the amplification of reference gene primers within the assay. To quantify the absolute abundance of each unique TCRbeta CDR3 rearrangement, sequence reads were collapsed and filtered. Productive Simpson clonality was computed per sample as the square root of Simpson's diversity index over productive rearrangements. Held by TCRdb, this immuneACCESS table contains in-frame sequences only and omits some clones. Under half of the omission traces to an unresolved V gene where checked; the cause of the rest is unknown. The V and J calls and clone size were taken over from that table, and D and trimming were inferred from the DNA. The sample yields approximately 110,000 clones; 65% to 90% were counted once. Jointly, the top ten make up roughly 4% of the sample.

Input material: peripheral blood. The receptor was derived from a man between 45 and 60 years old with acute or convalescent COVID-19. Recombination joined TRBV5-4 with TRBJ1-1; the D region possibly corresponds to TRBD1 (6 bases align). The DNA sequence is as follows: TGTGCCAGCAGCGGACGGGGGGCTAGGAACACTGAAGCTTTCTTT. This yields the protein CASSGRGARNTEAFF.